Each of the 7 T cell receptor beta chains below was sequenced from the same sample in a study of low-dose radiotherapy and immunotherapy resistance in tumors (dated by TCRdb to 2021 to 2024). First-strand cDNA was synthesized with Superscript III and a set of TRAV- and TRBV-specific primers, covering both TCRalpha and TCRbeta chains. TCRs were amplified with Phusion for 20 PCR cycles, with a constant-region primer paired with the adapter attached to the V primers. The public reads were reanalyzed by TCRdb: fastp trimming at Q25, MiXCR alignment, in-frame beta chains only. Records with the same CDR3 protein are collapsed into one entry carrying the most frequent genes and DNA. The sample records 15,000 to 20,000 distinct CDR3 sequences, around three quarters of which are singletons. The ten most abundant clones make up 4.5% to 7% of the sample. These receptors were taken from a human donor with advanced metastatic prostate, ovarian, gallbladder or colorectal cancer (not recorded which). This table probably holds off-target reads from a library built for another chain.

This clonotype showed up just a few times. V gene TRBV6-2 or TRBV6-3 combines with J gene TRBJ2-5; unclear D gene. Germline CDR1 and CDR2: MNHEY and SVGEGT. V was clipped by 4 bases and J by 4 bases, with 7 bases between them. CDR3 size: 12 residues. This chain's CDR3 is CASSLKGETQYF. CDR3 nucleotides: TGTGCCAGCAGTTTGAAGGGAGAGACCCAGTACTTC.

The chain couples TRBV5-1 to TRBJ2-2; D is perhaps TRBD1 (8 bases). This CDR3 has 15 residues. Trimming removed 4 bases at V and 6 bases at J, with 16 bases between. The V gene's germline CDR1 is SGHRS and CDR2 YFSETQ. The CDR3 coding sequence is TGCGCCAGCAGCAGCGGGACAGGATTAGCCGGGGAGCTGTTTTTT. It yields the protein CASSSGTGLAGELFF.

V is TRBV2 and J is TRBJ2-2; possible D gene TRBD2, 6 bases. CDR3 length: 14 residues. Germline V gene sequence: CDR1 SNHLY, CDR2 FYNNEI. V was trimmed by 11 bases and J by 3 bases, leaving 16 bases between them. CDR3 bases: TGTGCCTGGGGCGGGGCCAGGGACACCGGGGAGCTGTTTTTT. Amino acid sequence: CAWGGARDTGELFF. Full variable domain (rest looked up from reference TRBV2 and TRBJ2-2): EPEVTQTPSHQVTQMGQEVILRCVPISNHLYFYWYRQILGQKVEFLVSFYNNEISEKSEIFDDQFSVERPDGSNFTLKIRSTKLEDSAMYFCAWGGARDTGELFFGEGSRLTVL.

This clonotype has only a few counts. CDR3 nucleotides: TGCGCCAGCAGCGCGACAGGGGGTACCGCCGGGGAGCTGTTTTTT. This gives the protein CASSATGGTAGELFF. The J gene is TRBJ2-2, the V gene TRBV5-1; 9 bases map to TRBD1. J lost 6 bases, V lost 4 bases, and 7 bases had no gene match. Germline loops: CDR1 SGHRS, CDR2 YFSETQ. The CDR3 has 15 residues.

The chain uses TRBV29-1 and TRBJ1-2, with D perhaps TRBD1 (5 bases). This CDR3 spans 9 amino acids. The ends were cut back, 4 bases at V and 8 bases at J, with 5 bases in the middle. Per germline, CDR1 SQVTM and CDR2 ANQGSEA. DNA of the CDR3: TGCAGCGTTGCAGGGGGCTACACCTTC. This gives the protein CSVAGGYTF.

This clonotype has just one count. V is TRBV9 and J is TRBJ2-1; 10 bases align to TRBD2. Trimming at V came to 4 bases and at J to 6 bases, leaving 7 bases not matched to a gene. Germline CDR1 reads SGDLS; CDR2 reads YYNGEE. This CDR3 is 15 amino acids long. Here the CDR3 reads CASSTMGLAINEQFF. CDR3 DNA sequence: TGTGCCAGCAGCACTATGGGACTAGCGATCAATGAGCAGTTCTTC.

The chain uses TRBV11-2 and TRBJ2-3; 10 bases match TRBD2. J lost 2 bases, V lost 0 bases, and 8 bases had no gene match. Germline loops: CDR1 SGHAT, CDR2 FQNNGV. This CDR3 is built from 18 residues. CDR3 sequence (DNA): TGTGCCAGCAGCTTAGACGGTAGGCTAGCGGGAGACACAGATACGCAGTATTTT. Residues: CASSLDGRLAGDTDTQYF.